The clone carrying this TCR beta chain was seen at least ten times. Its cognate antigen is unknown. These data belong to a study of molecular identifiers for immune sequencing clone quantification. Study observations and caveats: Clonotypes topping 20 RNA copies carried over 98% of effector molecules but under 1% of naive ones.

TCRdb itself ran the PCR reads through MiXCR, one entry per CDR3 protein. The sample records around 460,000 distinct CDR3 sequences, over 20% being singletons. The CDR3 length is 11 residues. Germline V CDR1 and CDR2: GTSNPN, SVGIG (reference sequence). V was clipped by 3 bases and J by 11 bases, with 13 bases between them. Source material for naive CD8 libraries was about 19,000 to 1,100,000 sorted cells, with 10%, 30% or 50% RNA. The source material was naive CD8+ T cells from blood, with Jurkat cell RNA spiked in. The sample's subset: FACS-sorted CD8+CD4-CCR7+CD45RA+ naive T cells. The V and J genes are TRBV30 and TRBJ1-1; D is possibly TRBD1 (5 bases). This receptor was obtained from a human donor in good health. Some libraries in this study had Jurkat cell RNA spiked in. The DNA of the CDR3 is TGTGCCTGGAGCGGGGGGTTTTACGCTTTCTTT. Encoded protein: CAWSGGFYAFF.